This T cell receptor beta chain was obtained from a study of T cells in Graves' hyperthyroidism and ophthalmopathy. V dropped 11 bases and J dropped 0 bases, with 14 bases sitting between them. Looked up from germline, CDR1 is MNHEY and CDR2 is SMNVEV (reference sequence). The CDR3 covers 13 residues. Amplified regions were TCR beta CDR3 sequences from RNA transcripts. HTBI primers were the set used in a first-round RT-PCR of the TCR CDR3. TCRdb ran MiXCR on the multiplex PCR reads and lists one entry per CDR3 protein. The sample includes 650,000 to 700,000 distinct CDR3 sequences, roughly a sixth of them seen just once. This clonotype was found once.

The receptor was derived from a man aged 45-65 years with Graves' hyperthyroidism. Sequencing input: blood. The rearrangement joins TRBV27 to TRBJ2-7; the D gene is possibly TRBD2 (6 bases). The CDR3 sequence is CAASGRNSYEQYF. The CDR3 DNA sequence: TGTGCCGCCTCAGGGAGGAACTCCTACGAGCAGTACTTC.